A selection of T cell receptor beta chains follows, all from one sample in a study of OX40 agonist ivuxolimab in advanced cancers. Only in-frame clones appear in the TCRdb table, and some are missing; sequencing was by immunoSEQ multiplex PCR. Of under 95,000 clones in the sample, about 90% were seen once. Sequenced material: CD4+ or CD8+ T cells sorted from blood, taken in a trial of the OX40 agonist ivuxolimab. All receptors come from an adult with an advanced solid tumor such as melanoma, head and neck, liver or kidney cancer. Each CDR3 is given with its conserved first and last residue. Fields, in order: J gene, D gene, clone size, V gene, CDR3 protein, CDR3 DNA. The D gene is left open where the match is weak. Rows give clone size only sometimes, using once, few, many, or a class for an expanded clone.

>TRBJ2-7|TRBD2|.|TRBV11-3
CASSLGSLGSGRLYEQYF
TGTGCCAGCAGCTTAGGGTCCCTTGGTAGCGGGAGACTCTACGAGCAGTACTTC
>TRBJ2-5|TRBD2|.|TRBV5-1
CASSFGSGGPPETQYF
TGCGCCAGCAGCTTTGGATCGGGAGGGCCCCCGGAGACCCAGTACTTC
>TRBJ2-5|.|.|TRBV10-3
CAISGTSSGQETQYF
TGTGCCATCAGTGGAACGAGTAGCGGACAAGAGACCCAGTACTTC
>TRBJ2-3|TRBD1|.|TRBV27
CASSFRGIADTQYF
TGTGCCAGCAGTTTCAGGGGGATCGCAGATACGCAGTATTTT
>TRBJ2-7|.|.|TRBV4-2
CASSQEAGSSYEQYF
TGTGCCAGCAGCCAAGAGGCGGGTAGCTCCTACGAGCAGTACTTC
>TRBJ2-7|.|.|TRBV7-6
CASSLGVSYEQYF
TGTGCCAGCAGCTTAGGAGTTTCCTACGAGCAGTACTTC
>TRBJ2-7|.|.|TRBV9
CASSAGGARHLDEQYF
TGTGCCAGCAGCGCGGGTGGGGCCAGGCATCTTGACGAGCAGTACTTC
>TRBJ1-2|.|.|TRBV30
CAWSGWEGTRANYGYTF
TGTGCCTGGAGTGGTTGGGAAGGGACCCGAGCTAACTATGGCTACACCTTC
>TRBJ2-1|.|.|TRBV5-1
CASSLSHSYNEQFF
TGCGCCAGCAGCTTGTCGCACTCCTACAATGAGCAGTTCTTC
>TRBJ2-4|.|.|TRBV11-1
CASSLQGAKNIQYF
TGTGCCAGCAGCTTACAGGGAGCCAAAAACATTCAGTACTTC
>TRBJ2-3|.|.|TRBV18
CASSLGPSTDTQYF
TGTGCCAGCTCACTAGGACCTTCCACAGATACGCAGTATTTT
>TRBJ2-3|.|.|TRBV5-6
CASSLKLLASSTDTQYF
TGTGCCAGCAGCTTGAAACTGTTAGCCTCTAGCACAGATACGCAGTATTTT
>TRBJ1-1|.|.|TRBV6-1
CASPSGGTEAFF
TGTGCCAGCCCCTCGGGGGGAACTGAAGCTTTCTTT
>TRBJ2-7|TRBD2|.|TRBV23-1
CASSRLGLAGGPLCYEQYF
TGCGCCAGCAGTCGCCTCGGACTAGCGGGAGGGCCTTTGTGTTACGAGCAGTACTTC
>TRBJ1-1|.|.|TRBV4-1
CASSQGVSDTEAFF
TGCGCCAGCAGCCAAGGGGTATCGGACACTGAAGCTTTCTTT
>TRBJ2-3|TRBD2|.|TRBV9
CASSVGGRAGTDTQYF
TGTGCCAGCAGCGTAGGGGGGAGGGCCGGCACAGATACGCAGTATTTT
>TRBJ2-7|.|.|TRBV5-4
CASSPPTAFPYEQYF
TGTGCCAGCAGCCCCCCAACAGCGTTCCCCTACGAGCAGTACTTC
>TRBJ2-3|.|.|TRBV27
CASSKTTDTQYF
TGTGCCAGCAGTAAAACCACAGATACGCAGTATTTT
>TRBJ1-2|.|.|TRBV11-2
CASSFRDGYTF
TGTGCCAGCAGCTTTCGGGACGGCTACACCTTC
>TRBJ1-5|.|.|TRBV19
CASSRDGSNQPQHF
TGTGCCAGTAGTAGGGACGGTAGCAATCAGCCCCAGCATTTT
>TRBJ2-7|.|.|TRBV13
CASSLGGYEQYF
TGTGCCAGCAGTTTAGGTGGCTACGAGCAGTACTTC
>TRBJ2-5|.|.|TRBV25-1
CASSEEETWYQETQYF
TGTGCCAGCAGTGAAGAGGAGACATGGTACCAAGAGACCCAGTACTTC
>TRBJ1-2|.|.|TRBV9
CASSVDTEHGYTF
TGTGCCAGCAGCGTAGATACAGAACATGGCTACACCTTC
>TRBJ2-1|.|.|TRBV9
CASSARVGPMGDNEQFF
TGTGCCAGCAGCGCCAGGGTTGGGCCAATGGGTGACAATGAGCAGTTCTTC
>TRBJ2-4|.|.|TRBV7-2
CASSLRERLAKNIQYF
TGTGCCAGCAGCTTACGGGAGAGATTAGCCAAAAACATTCAGTACTTC
>TRBJ2-3|TRBD2|.|TRBV28
CASSFREGWPDTQYF
TGTGCCAGCAGTTTCAGGGAGGGCTGGCCGGATACGCAGTATTTT
>TRBJ2-3|.|.|TRBV9
CASSVGAAPLADTQYF
TGTGCCAGCAGCGTAGGAGCTGCGCCCCTCGCAGATACGCAGTATTTT
>TRBJ2-7|TRBD2|.|TRBV15
CATSSLTSGSYEQYF
TGTGCCACCAGCAGCCTGACTAGCGGCTCCTACGAGCAGTACTTC
>TRBJ1-1|.|.|TRBV5-4
CASSLAGQDNTEAFF
TGTGCCAGCAGCTTGGCCGGGCAGGATAACACTGAAGCTTTCTTT
>TRBJ1-5|.|.|TRBV7-2
CASRPYSNQPQHF
TGTGCCAGCAGACCCTATAGCAATCAGCCCCAGCATTTT
>TRBJ1-1|TRBD1|.|TRBV7-6
CASSLTGGSMNTEAFF
TGTGCCAGCAGCTTGACAGGGGGAAGCATGAACACTGAAGCTTTCTTT
>TRBJ1-1|TRBD1|.|TRBV5-1
CASSLNRGGTEAFF
TGCGCCAGCAGCTTGAACAGGGGGGGCACTGAAGCTTTCTTT
>TRBJ1-5|.|.|TRBV10-2
CASSELNQPQHF
TGCGCCAGCAGTGAGCTTAATCAGCCCCAGCATTTT
>TRBJ2-3|TRBD2|.|TRBV28
CASSSVAGAQDTQYF
TGTGCCAGCAGTTCGGTAGCGGGAGCTCAAGATACGCAGTATTTT
>TRBJ2-5|.|.|TRBV7-9
CASSPILTQYF
TGTGCCAGCAGCCCCATTTTGACCCAGTACTTC
>TRBJ1-2|TRBD1|.|TRBV7-9
CASSSKGTGLSRYGYTF
TGTGCCAGCAGCTCCAAGGGGACAGGGTTGTCGCGCTATGGCTACACCTTC
>TRBJ2-3|.|once|TRBV7-9
CASSHRDFSSRTDTQYF
TGTGCCAGCAGCCACCGGGACTTCTCCTCCCGCACAGATACGCAGTATTTT
>TRBJ2-1|.|.|TRBV7-9
CASTTGNEQFF
TGTGCCAGCACCACGGGGAATGAGCAGTTCTTC
>TRBJ2-3|TRBD2|.|TRBV6-1
CASSEITSGFHPDTQYF
TGTGCCAGCAGTGAAATAACTAGCGGGTTTCACCCAGATACGCAGTATTTT
>TRBJ1-1|.|.|TRBV19
CASSISRGGLAFF
TGTGCCAGTAGTATTTCCAGGGGAGGCCTAGCTTTCTTT
>TRBJ2-7|.|.|TRBV7-8
CASSLDGHEQYF
TGTGCCAGCAGCTTAGATGGGCACGAGCAGTACTTC
>TRBJ2-7|TRBD2|.|TRBV28
CASSSGGTSPYEQYF
TGTGCCAGCAGTTCGGGGGGGACTAGCCCATACGAGCAGTACTTC
>TRBJ2-1|TRBD2|.|TRBV19
CASTSGSASYNEQFF
TGTGCCAGCACTAGCGGGAGTGCCTCCTACAATGAGCAGTTCTTC
>TRBJ2-7|.|.|TRBV11-3
CASSRQGGSYEQYF
TGTGCCAGCAGTCGACAGGGAGGATCCTACGAGCAGTACTTC
>TRBJ1-1|.|.|TRBV30
CAWSEGGGWTEAFF
TGTGCCTGGAGTGAGGGCGGGGGTTGGACTGAAGCTTTCTTT
>TRBJ2-7|.|.|TRBV6-5
CASSYSQDSYEQYF
TGTGCCAGCAGTTACTCCCAGGATTCCTACGAGCAGTACTTC
>TRBJ2-5|.|.|TRBV12-5
CASGLTFSAQETQYF
TGTGCTAGTGGTTTGACGTTCAGCGCCCAAGAGACCCAGTACTTC
>TRBJ2-2|.|.|TRBV9
CASSGSTGELFF
TGTGCCAGCAGCGGGAGCACCGGGGAGCTGTTTTTT
>TRBJ2-2|.|.|TRBV9
CASTREGGGGTGELFF
TGTGCCAGCACCCGTGAGGGGGGAGGGGGCACCGGGGAGCTGTTTTTT
>TRBJ2-5|.|.|TRBV7-3
CASSTGTLSPQETQYF
TGTGCCAGCAGCACCGGGACACTGTCACCCCAAGAGACCCAGTACTTC